A selection of T cell receptor beta chains follows, all from one sample in a study of identical twins. Each CDR3 protein is one row after TCRdb ran MiXCR on the 5' RACE reads. The sample gives 450,000 or so distinct CDR3 sequences, approximately 15% of which show up once; around 0.52% is in the top ten. The same specimen was also included in a second study, on yellow fever vaccine responses in identical twins.

Material: CD4+ T cells sorted from blood. Receptors were obtained from a young woman in good health. CDR3s include the opening cysteine and the closing phenylalanine or tryptophan. The D gene is left open where the match is weak. Size is omitted from some rows. Given values are once, few, many or a class for expanded clones.

J: TRBJ1-2
size: -
length: 13
D: -
V: TRBV20-1
CDR3: CSAPSGATSGYTF
DNA: TGCAGTGCGCCGTCAGGGGCCACTTCTGGCTACACCTTC

J: TRBJ2-1
size: -
length: 18
D: TRBD2
V: TRBV28
CDR3: CASSFGGASGSSYNEQFF
DNA: TGTGCCAGCAGTTTTGGGGGGGCTAGCGGGAGCTCCTACAATGAGCAGTTCTTC

J: TRBJ2-5
size: few
length: 15
D: TRBD1
V: TRBV6-5
CDR3: CASSYDGTGQETQYF
DNA: TGTGCCAGCAGTTACGACGGGACAGGACAGGAGACCCAGTACTTC

J: TRBJ2-1
size: many
length: 16
D: TRBD2
V: TRBV5-1
CDR3: CASSQTSGVSYNEQFF
DNA: TGCGCCAGCAGCCAGACTAGCGGGGTCTCCTACAATGAGCAGTTCTTC

J: TRBJ2-1
size: few
length: 13
D: -
V: TRBV10-3
CDR3: CAIRIREVDEQFF
DNA: TGTGCCATCAGAATCAGGGAGGTAGATGAGCAGTTCTTC

J: TRBJ1-1
size: few
length: 12
D: -
V: TRBV5-1
CDR3: CASSSTTAEAFF
DNA: TGCGCCAGCAGCTCGACGACAGCTGAAGCTTTCTTT

J: TRBJ2-2
size: few
length: 19
D: TRBD2
V: TRBV5-1
CDR3: CASRQGKTSGGPRTGELFF
DNA: TGCGCGAGCAGGCAAGGAAAGACTAGCGGGGGGCCGAGAACCGGGGAGCTGTTTTTT

J: TRBJ1-5
size: few
length: 16
D: -
V: TRBV28
CDR3: CASTPAGLSGNQPQHF
DNA: TGTGCCAGCACCCCTGCGGGGCTCAGTGGGAATCAGCCCCAGCATTTT

J: TRBJ1-1
size: -
length: 15
D: -
V: TRBV6-5
CDR3: CASSYLGIEDTEAFF
DNA: TGTGCCAGCAGTTACTTAGGGATTGAGGACACTGAAGCTTTCTTT

J: TRBJ2-3
size: few
length: 17
D: -
V: TRBV4-2
CDR3: CASSQEPPGLETDTQYF
DNA: TGTGCCAGCAGCCAAGAGCCTCCCGGGTTAGAGACGGATACGCAGTATTTT

J: TRBJ2-7
size: few
length: 11
D: -
V: TRBV11-2
CDR3: CASSFLNEQYF
DNA: TGTGCCAGCAGCTTCCTGAACGAGCAGTACTTC

J: TRBJ2-1
size: -
length: 12
D: -
V: TRBV5-1
CDR3: CASSLAFNEQFF
DNA: TGCGCCAGCAGCTTGGCGTTTAATGAGCAGTTCTTC

J: TRBJ2-5
size: -
length: 16
D: TRBD2
V: TRBV28
CDR3: CASSFYSGRAGETQYF
DNA: TGTGCCAGCAGTTTTTATAGCGGGAGGGCCGGAGAGACCCAGTACTTC

J: TRBJ2-3
size: few
length: 13
D: -
V: TRBV15
CDR3: CATSRDIEGTQYF
DNA: TGTGCCACCAGCAGAGATATAGAAGGGACGCAGTATTTT

J: TRBJ2-3
size: -
length: 16
D: -
V: TRBV7-2
CDR3: CASSTRAGKLTDTQYF
DNA: TGTGCCAGCAGCACTAGGGCGGGGAAACTCACAGATACGCAGTATTTT

J: TRBJ1-6
size: few
length: 16
D: -
V: TRBV30
CDR3: CAWSVLGSNRFSPLHF
DNA: TGTGCCTGGAGTGTGCTAGGAAGTAATCGCTTTTCACCCCTCCACTTT

J: TRBJ1-5
size: -
length: 15
D: -
V: TRBV6-1
CDR3: CASSEPPVSNQPQHF
DNA: TGTGCCAGCAGTGAACCCCCGGTCAGCAATCAGCCCCAGCATTTT